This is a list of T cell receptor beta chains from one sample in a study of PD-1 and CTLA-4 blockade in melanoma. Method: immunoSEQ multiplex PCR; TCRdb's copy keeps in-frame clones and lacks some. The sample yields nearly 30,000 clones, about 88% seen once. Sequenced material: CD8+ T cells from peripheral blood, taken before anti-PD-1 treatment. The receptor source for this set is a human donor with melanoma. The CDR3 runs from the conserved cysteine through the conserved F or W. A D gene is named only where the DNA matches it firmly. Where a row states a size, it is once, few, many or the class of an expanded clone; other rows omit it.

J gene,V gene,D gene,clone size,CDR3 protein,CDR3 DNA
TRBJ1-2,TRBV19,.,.,CASSIDRVYGYTF,TGTGCCAGTAGCATTGACAGAGTTTATGGCTACACCTTC
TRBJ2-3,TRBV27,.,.,CASSILTGSDTQYF,TGTGCCAGCAGTATCTTGACAGGTTCTGATACGCAGTATTTT
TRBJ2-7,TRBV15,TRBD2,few,CATSPDRGGAGEQYF,TGTGCCACCAGCCCCGATCGCGGGGGGGCCGGAGAGCAGTACTTC
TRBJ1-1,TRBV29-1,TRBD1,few,CSVTGAGVTEAFF,TGCAGCGTTACAGGGGCAGGTGTGACTGAAGCTTTCTTT
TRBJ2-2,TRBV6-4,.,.,CASSESGANTGELFF,TGTGCCAGCAGTGAATCAGGGGCGAACACCGGGGAGCTGTTTTTT
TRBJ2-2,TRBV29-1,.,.,CSVLGRDTGELFF,TGCAGCGTTCTCGGACGGGACACCGGGGAGCTGTTTTTT
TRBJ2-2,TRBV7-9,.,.,CASSPGTTGELFF,TGTGCCAGCAGCCCCGGGACTACCGGGGAGCTGTTTTTT
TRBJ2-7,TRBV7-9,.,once,CASGRNTYEQYF,TGTGCCAGCGGCAGGAATACCTACGAGCAGTACTTC
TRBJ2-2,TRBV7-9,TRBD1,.,CASSLAPGQTTGELFF,TGTGCCAGCAGCTTAGCGCCGGGACAGACCACCGGGGAGCTGTTTTTT
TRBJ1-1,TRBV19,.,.,CASSFNDGMNTEAFF,TGTGCCAGTAGCTTTAACGACGGCATGAACACTGAAGCTTTCTTT
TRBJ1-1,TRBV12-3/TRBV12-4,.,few,CASSVTGNTEAFF,TGTGCCAGCAGCGTCACAGGGAACACTGAAGCTTTCTTT
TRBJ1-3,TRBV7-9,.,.,CASSITQAIALHF,TGTGCCAGCAGCATAACCCAGGCGATCGCCCTGCATTTT
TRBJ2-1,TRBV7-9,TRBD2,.,CASSFSPGLAGLNEQFF,TGTGCCAGCAGCTTCTCACCAGGACTAGCGGGACTCAATGAGCAGTTCTTC
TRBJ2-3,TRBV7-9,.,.,CASSLAPATDTQYF,TGTGCCAGCAGCTTAGCCCCAGCCACAGATACGCAGTATTTT
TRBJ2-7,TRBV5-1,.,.,CASSYDSSSYEQYF,TGCGCCAGCAGCTATGACAGTAGCTCCTACGAGCAGTACTTC
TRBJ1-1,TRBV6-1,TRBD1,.,CASSEARGQAEAFF,TGTGCCAGCAGTGAAGCGCGGGGACAGGCTGAAGCTTTCTTT
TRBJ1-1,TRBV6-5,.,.,CASSSMAPDENTEAFF,TGTGCCAGCAGTTCCATGGCCCCGGACGAAAATACTGAAGCTTTCTTT
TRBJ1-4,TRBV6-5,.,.,CASSNRDPEKLFF,TGTGCCAGCAGTAACCGGGACCCTGAAAAACTGTTTTTT
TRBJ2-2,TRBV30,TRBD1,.,CAWSVGQGVTGELFF,TGTGCCTGGAGTGTCGGACAGGGGGTCACCGGGGAGCTGTTTTTT
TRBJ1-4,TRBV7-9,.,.,CASSLSTEEKLFF,TGTGCCAGCAGCCTCTCTACGGAGGAAAAACTGTTTTTT
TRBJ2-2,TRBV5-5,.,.,CASSFSSLGTMGTGELFF,TGTGCCAGCAGCTTCAGTTCTCTTGGGACCATGGGCACCGGGGAGCTGTTTTTT
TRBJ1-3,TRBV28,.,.,CASSLFRAGSGNTIYF,TGTGCCAGCAGTTTATTCAGGGCTGGCTCTGGAAACACCATATATTTT
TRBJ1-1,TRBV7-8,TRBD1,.,CASSLRGDMNTEAFF,TGTGCCAGCAGCCTCAGGGGGGACATGAACACTGAAGCTTTCTTT
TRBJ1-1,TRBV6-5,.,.,CASFPPGGNTEAFF,TGTGCCAGCTTTCCGCCGGGGGGGAACACTGAAGCTTTCTTT
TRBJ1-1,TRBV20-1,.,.,CSARWGGEAFF,TGCAGTGCCCGATGGGGGGGAGAAGCTTTCTTT
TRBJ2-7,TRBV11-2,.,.,CASSPRVVSEQYF,TGTGCCAGCAGTCCACGGGTAGTGAGCGAGCAGTACTTC
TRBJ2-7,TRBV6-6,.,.,CASSYYPYEQYF,TGTGCCAGCAGTTACTACCCCTACGAGCAGTACTTC
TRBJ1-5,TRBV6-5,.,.,CASRQGGNQPQHF,TGTGCCAGCAGGCAGGGTGGCAATCAGCCCCAGCATTTT